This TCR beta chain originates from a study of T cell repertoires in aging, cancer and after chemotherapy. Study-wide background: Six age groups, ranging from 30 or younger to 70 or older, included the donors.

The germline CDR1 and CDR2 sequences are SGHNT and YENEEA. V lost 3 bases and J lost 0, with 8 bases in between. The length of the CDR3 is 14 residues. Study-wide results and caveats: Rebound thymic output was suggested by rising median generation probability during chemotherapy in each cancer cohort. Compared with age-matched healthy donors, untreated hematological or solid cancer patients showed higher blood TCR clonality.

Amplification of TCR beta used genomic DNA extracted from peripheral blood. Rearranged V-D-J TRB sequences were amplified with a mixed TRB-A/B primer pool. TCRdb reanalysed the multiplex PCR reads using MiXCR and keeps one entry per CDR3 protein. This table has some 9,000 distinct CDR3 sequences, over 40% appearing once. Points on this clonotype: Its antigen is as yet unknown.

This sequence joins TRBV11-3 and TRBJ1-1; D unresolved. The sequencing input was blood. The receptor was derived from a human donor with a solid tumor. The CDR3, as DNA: TGTGCCAGCAGCTTGACGGAACTGAACACTGAAGCTTTCTTT. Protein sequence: CASSLTELNTEAFF.